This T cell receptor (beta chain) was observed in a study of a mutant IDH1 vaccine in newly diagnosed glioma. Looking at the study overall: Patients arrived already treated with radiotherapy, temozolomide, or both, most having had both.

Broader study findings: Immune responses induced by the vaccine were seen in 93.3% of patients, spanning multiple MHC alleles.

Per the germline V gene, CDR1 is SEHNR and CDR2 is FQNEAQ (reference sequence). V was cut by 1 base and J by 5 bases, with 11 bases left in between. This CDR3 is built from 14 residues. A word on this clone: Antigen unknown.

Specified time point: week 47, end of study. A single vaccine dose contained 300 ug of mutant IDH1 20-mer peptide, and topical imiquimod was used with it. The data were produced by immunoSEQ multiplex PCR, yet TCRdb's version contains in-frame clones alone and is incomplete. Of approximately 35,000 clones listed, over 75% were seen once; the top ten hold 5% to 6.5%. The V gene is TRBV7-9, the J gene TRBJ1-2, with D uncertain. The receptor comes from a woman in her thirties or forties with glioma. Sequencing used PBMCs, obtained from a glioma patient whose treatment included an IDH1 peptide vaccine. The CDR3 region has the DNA TGTGCCAGCAGCTTAGGACCAGAGGTGTATGGCTACACCTTC. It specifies CASSLGPEVYGYTF. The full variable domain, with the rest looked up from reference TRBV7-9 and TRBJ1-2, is DTGVSQNPRHKITKRGQNVTFRCDPISEHNRLYWYRQTLGQGPEFLTYFQNEAQLEKSRLLSDRFSAERPKGSFSTLEIQRTEQGDSAMYLCASSLGPEVYGYTFGSGTRLTVV.